This TCR beta chain was documented in a study of Graves' ophthalmopathy and Graves' hyperthyroidism. For repertoire sequencing, the TCR beta CDR3 regions were amplified from RNA transcripts. HTBI primers were employed in first-round RT-PCR, then a second-round multiplex PCR followed. TCRdb ran MiXCR on the multiplex PCR reads and lists one entry per CDR3 protein. In the table there are about 400,000 distinct CDR3 sequences, 21% of which are singletons. Regarding the study as a whole: Blood was where most expanded thyroid clonotypes above 0.001 frequency also turned up.

This clonotype was counted ten times or more. What it binds is unknown. This CDR3 contains 14 residues. V was pared by 6 bases and J by 5 bases, with 9 bases of the junction left unmatched. Germline V gene sequence: CDR1 DFQATT, CDR2 SNEGSKA (reference sequence). The receptor was isolated from a woman between 18 and 29 years old with stable Graves' hyperthyroidism. The genes are TRBV20-1 and TRBJ2-5; 10 nucleotides match TRBD2. Sequenced material: peripheral blood. CDR3 coding DNA: TGCAGTGCCAAAGCGGGAGGGCCCTTGGAGACCCAGTACTTC. Protein: CSAKAGGPLETQYF.